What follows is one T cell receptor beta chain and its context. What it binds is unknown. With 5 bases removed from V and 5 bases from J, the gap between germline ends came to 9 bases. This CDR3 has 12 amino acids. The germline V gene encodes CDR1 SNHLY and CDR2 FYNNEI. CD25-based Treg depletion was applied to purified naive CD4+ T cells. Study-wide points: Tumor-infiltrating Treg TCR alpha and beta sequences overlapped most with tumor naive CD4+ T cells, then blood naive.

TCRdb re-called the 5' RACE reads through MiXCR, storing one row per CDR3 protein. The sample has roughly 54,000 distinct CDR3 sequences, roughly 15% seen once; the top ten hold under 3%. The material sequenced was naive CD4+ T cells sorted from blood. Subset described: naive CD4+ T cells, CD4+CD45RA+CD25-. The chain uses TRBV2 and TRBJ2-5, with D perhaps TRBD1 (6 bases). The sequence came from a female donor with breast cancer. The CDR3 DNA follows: TGTGCCAGCAGTTGGGACAAGGAGACCCAGTACTTC. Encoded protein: CASSWDKETQYF.